This T cell receptor beta chain was retrieved from a study of Graves' ophthalmopathy and Graves' hyperthyroidism. The CDR3 length is 14 residues. Germline V gene data show CDR1 as SNHLY and CDR2 as FYNNEI. The V end was cut by 2 bases, the J end by 3 bases, with 8 bases between. This clonotype showed up many times. PBMCs originated in under 13 ml of fresh peripheral blood. The study amplified TCR beta CDR3 regions using RNA transcripts. RT-PCR with HTBI primers came first, then second-round multiplex PCR. TCRdb re-called the multiplex PCR reads through MiXCR, storing one row per CDR3 protein. The sample records 350,000 or so distinct CDR3 sequences, roughly a sixth being singletons.

Sequenced input: peripheral blood. The rearrangement links TRBV2 to TRBJ1-5, with no clear D. This TCR was sampled from an adult man with Graves' ophthalmopathy. CDR3 sequence (DNA): TGTGCCAGCAGTGAACGGGCGATCAATCAGCCCCAGCATTTT. Translating gives CASSERAINQPQHF.